The 3 T cell receptor beta chains given below trace back to one sample, sequenced in a study of shared clonotypes between healthy human individuals. Assay: immunoSEQ multiplex PCR; the TCRdb copy retains only in-frame clones and omits some. The profile shows approximately 2,200,000 clones, 85% to 95% of them singletons. CD8 cells classed as naive were CD45RO-negative and positively selected for CCR7, excluding terminally differentiated effector memory CD45RA+ cells. The sample taken for sequencing was naive CD8+ T cells from PBMCs. These receptors all stem from a man younger than 35 in good health. Some clones in this sample may be carry-over from other donors' samples.

This sequence joins TRBV15 and TRBJ2-1; 8 bases are a match to TRBD2. J was trimmed by 6 bases and V by 0 bases; bases with no gene match: 10. CDR3 length: 17 amino acids. Germline V gene data show CDR1 as LNHNV and CDR2 as YYDKDF (reference sequence). The CDR3 coding sequence is TGTGCCACCAGCAGAGATCCCCCCAGCGGGAGTTTCAATGAGCAGTTCTTC. This encodes CATSRDPPSGSFNEQFF.

This clone has more than one count but fewer than ten. The chain combines TRBV4-3 with TRBJ1-1, with a tentative D call TRBD1 (6 bases). CDR3 length: 14 residues. Between the trimmed V and J ends, which lost 1 base and 4 bases, there was a span of 10 bases. Germline CDR1 is LGHNA and CDR2 is YSLEER. DNA of the CDR3: TGCGCCAGCAGCCAAGGCAGGGGTGGCACTGAAGCTTTCTTT. Translating it yields CASSQGRGGTEAFF.

This chain joins TRBV18 and TRBJ2-2; D call uncertain. V was clipped by 6 bases and J by 0 bases, with 14 bases between them. Germline-derived CDR1 and CDR2 are KGHSH and LQKENI. The CDR3 runs 16 residues. The CDR3 bases are TGTGCCAGCTCCTCTCCGGAAGGGCCGAACACCGGGGAGCTGTTTTTT. Amino acids: CASSSPEGPNTGELFF.